A single sample is the source of the 20 T cell receptor beta chains below, sequenced in a study of Graves' ophthalmopathy and Graves' hyperthyroidism. From RNA, the CDR3 regions of TCR beta chains were amplified and sequenced. Amplification began with first-round RT-PCR using HTBI primers, then second-round multiplex PCR was performed. TCRdb reprocessed the multiplex PCR reads via MiXCR and lists one record per CDR3 protein. This sample carries around 600,000 distinct CDR3 sequences, approximately 39% of them seen once, and the ten largest clones take more than 3%. Sequencing input: peripheral blood. Receptors were obtained from an adult man with Graves' ophthalmopathy.

J is TRBJ1-2 and V is TRBV25-1, with a possible D match to TRBD1 (5 bases). The CDR3 contains 16 residues. Trimming shortened V by 8 bases and J by 3 bases, and 22 bases separated the two germline ends. Germline CDR1 reads MGHDK; CDR2 reads SYGVNS. As DNA, the CDR3 is TGTGCCAGCGTTGGCCAGGGACGCTCGGGGGACTATGGCTACACCTTC. Its protein product is CASVGQGRSGDYGYTF.

In this sample, this clonotype turned up many times. The chain has TRBV12-3 or TRBV12-4 and TRBJ1-1; the D is unclear. V was pared by 2 bases and J by 5 bases, with 6 bases between. The CDR3 runs to 12 residues. The CDR3 loop reads CASSLRVTEAFF. Written as DNA, the CDR3 is TGTGCCAGCAGTTTAAGGGTAACTGAAGCTTTCTTT.

This clonotype was seen ten or more times. The chain is built from TRBV6-6 and TRBJ1-6, with 10 bases identical to TRBD1. V lost 0 bases, J lost 9 bases, and 11 bases stayed unmatched. The CDR3 is 18 amino acids. Germline V gene sequence: CDR1 MNHNY, CDR2 SVGAGI (reference sequence). CDR3 amino acids: CASSYSTTPGQGSSPLHF. CDR3 nucleotides: TGTGCCAGCAGTTACTCGACAACCCCGGGACAGGGGAGTTCACCCCTCCACTTT.

Turning to this clonotype: This could be a read error, since a much larger clone is one nucleotide away. The J gene is TRBJ1-2, the V gene TRBV13, with D possibly TRBD1 on 6 matching bases. The CDR3 totals 12 residues. The germline V gene has CDR1 PRHDT and CDR2 FYEKMQ (reference sequence). CDR3 loop: CVSSYGQYGYTF. In DNA form, the CDR3 reads TGTGTCAGCAGTTACGGACAGTATGGCTACACCTTC.

This clonotype showed up many times. The chain recombines TRBV5-1 with TRBJ2-7; D call uncertain. Germline lookup yields CDR1 SGHRS and CDR2 YFSETQ. The CDR3 extends over 13 amino acids. V was cut by 7 bases and J by 2 bases, with 13 bases left in between. CDR3 region: CASRRSGTYEQYF. For the CDR3, the DNA is TGCGCCAGCCGACGGTCCGGTACCTACGAGCAGTACTTC. Together with reference TRBV5-1 and TRBJ2-7, the CDR3 gives the full variable domain: KAGVTQTPRYLIKTRGQQVTLSCSPISGHRSVSWYQQTPGQGLQFLFEYFSETQRNKGNFPGRFSGRQFSNSRSEMNVSTLELGDSALYLCASRRSGTYEQYFGPGTRLTVT.

The sample holds many counts of this clonotype. This chain uses TRBV7-8 with TRBJ2-7; 9 bases line up with TRBD1. Germline loops: CDR1 SGHVS, CDR2 FQNEAQ. After removal of 5 bases from V and 3 bases from J, the junction contained 8 bases not matched to a gene. The CDR3 consists of 15 residues. The CDR3: CASSPQGQGDYEQYF. The CDR3 DNA follows: TGTGCCAGCAGCCCCCAGGGACAGGGCGACTACGAGCAGTACTTC. Supplemented by reference TRBV7-8 and TRBJ2-7, the full variable domain reads GAGVSQSPRYKVAKRGQDVALRCDPISGHVSLFWYQQALGQGPEFLTYFQNEAQLDKSGLPSDRFFAERPEGSVSTLKIQRTQQEDSAVYLCASSPQGQGDYEQYFGPGTRLTVT.

The sample holds many counts of this clonotype. The rearrangement uses TRBV7-8 and TRBJ1-6; D remains unclear. Germline V lookup: CDR1 SGHVS, CDR2 FQNEAQ. CDR3 size: 15 residues. V was shortened by 0 bases and J by 9 bases, with 12 bases between the two germline ends. The CDR3 sequence is CASSLASSRTSPLHF. CDR3 nucleotides: TGTGCCAGCAGCTTAGCCTCGTCCAGAACTTCACCCCTCCACTTT.

This clonotype appeared many times. V and J are TRBV6-6 and TRBJ2-5; 12 bases line up with TRBD2. Germline CDR1 MNHNY, CDR2 SVGAGI (reference sequence). Losses at the gene ends were 5 bases for V and 3 bases for J; bases not matched to a gene: 7. This CDR3 contains 16 residues. This CDR3 is CASSLRLAGEEETQYF. The CDR3 region has the DNA TGTGCCAGCAGTCTCCGACTAGCGGGAGAAGAAGAGACCCAGTACTTC.

This sequence joins TRBV25-1 and TRBJ1-4; 9 nucleotides agree with TRBD1. CDR3 size: 17 residues. V trimming: 6 bases; J trimming: 6 bases; junction bases outside the gene matches: 14. CDR1 MGHDK and CDR2 SYGVNS come from the germline V gene. DNA for the CDR3: TGTGCCAGCAGATTCAGGGGGACAGGGACGGTTCATGAAAAACTGTTTTTT. Translated, it gives CASRFRGTGTVHEKLFF.

The chain combines TRBV7-8 with TRBJ1-1; D unresolved. Trimming shortened V by 7 bases and J by 0 bases, and 12 bases separated the two germline ends. The CDR3 is made up of 14 amino acids. Germline V lookup: CDR1 SGHVS, CDR2 FQNEAQ. CDR3 in DNA: TGTGCCAGCAACCCCCAGTTCATGAACACTGAAGCTTTCTTT. Translating it yields CASNPQFMNTEAFF.

This clonotype was seen more than once but under ten times. The V call is TRBV6-5, the J call TRBJ1-4, with D perhaps TRBD1 (5 bases). Between the trimmed V and J ends, which lost 4 bases and 2 bases, there was a span of 14 bases. The CDR3 covers 16 residues. In germline, CDR1 is MNHEY, CDR2 SVGAGI. CDR3 nucleotide sequence: TGTGCCAGCAGTTTGGGGGGTCGAAGGACTAATGAAAAACTGTTTTTT. Its protein is CASSLGGRRTNEKLFF.

This clonotype has ten or more counts. The rearrangement joins TRBV2 to TRBJ2-2; D is undetermined. Per the germline V gene, CDR1 is SNHLY and CDR2 is FYNNEI. The CDR3 is made up of 13 amino acids. The germline V and J ends were trimmed by 7 bases and 0 bases, with 6 bases remaining between them. CDR3 in amino acids: CASNPANTGELFF. CDR3 DNA sequence: TGTGCCAGCAACCCCGCGAACACCGGGGAGCTGTTTTTT.

This clonotype was picked up a small number of times. The chain carries TRBV20-1 and TRBJ1-3, with D maybe TRBD1 (6 bases). Germline-derived CDR1 and CDR2 are DFQATT and SNEGSKA (reference sequence). This CDR3 has 16 residues. The V end lost 5 bases, the J end lost 0 bases, and 17 bases lay between the germline ends. The CDR3 bases are TGCAGTGCTCTCCCCCCAGGGGCTGGCTCTGGAAACACCATATATTTT. Amino acids: CSALPPGAGSGNTIYF.

This clonotype came up a few times. The J gene is TRBJ2-7, the V gene TRBV20-1; 7 bases match TRBD2. This CDR3 comprises 13 residues. CDR1 is DFQATT and CDR2 is SNEGSKA in the germline V gene (reference sequence). Trimming removed 6 bases from V and 1 base from J; junction bases left unmatched: 6. CDR3 coding DNA: TGCAGTGCCCTCTGGCGGGAGTCCTACGAGCAGTACTTC. The encoded protein is CSALWRESYEQYF.

In this sample, this clonotype turned up a few times. V gene TRBV11-3 combines with J gene TRBJ1-5, with TRBD1 matching over 7 bases. CDR1 is SGHNT and CDR2 is YENEEA in the germline V gene. V trimming: 1 base; J trimming: 3 bases; junction bases outside the gene matches: 9. CDR3 size: 17 residues. CDR3 sequence: CASSLGQGRVANQPQHF. The DNA of the CDR3 is TGTGCCAGCAGCTTAGGACAGGGAAGGGTGGCCAATCAGCCCCAGCATTTT.

Details on this clonotype: It may be a read error: a sequence one base away is much more abundant. J is TRBJ2-7 and V is TRBV14; TRBD2 might be the D (5 bases). This CDR3 comprises 14 residues. Germline V lookup: CDR1 SGHDN, CDR2 FVKESK. V lost 4 bases, J lost 7 bases, and 17 bases lay in between. CDR3 loop: CASSPLGGLREQYF. In nucleotides, the CDR3 is TGTGCCAGCAGCCCACTCGGCGGGCTTCGGGAGCAGTACTTC.

This clonotype appeared many times. The V call is TRBV4-2, the J call TRBJ2-7; D gene uncertain. The ends were cut back, 1 base at V and 2 bases at J, with 12 bases in the middle. The length of the CDR3 is 15 residues. Germline V gene data show CDR1 as LGHNA and CDR2 as YNFKEQ. DNA of the CDR3: TGTGCCAGCAGCCAAGTTCCAACAGCAGCCTACGAGCAGTACTTC. Translation gives CASSQVPTAAYEQYF.

The J gene is TRBJ1-5, the V gene TRBV10-3; no clear D. The germline CDR1 and CDR2 sequences are ENHRY and SYGVKD. The CDR3 extends over 13 amino acids. V lost 10 bases to trimming and J lost 7 bases, with 17 bases between them. CDR3: CASKFSWKQPQHF. For the CDR3, the DNA is TGTGCCAGCAAATTTTCCTGGAAACAGCCCCAGCATTTT.

A remark on this clonotype: Possible read error: a much larger clone is one base away. The gene calls are TRBV10-3 and TRBJ1-6, with D unresolved. CDR1 ENHRY and CDR2 SYGVKD come from the germline V gene. This CDR3 is 14 amino acids long. Trimming shortened V by 6 bases and J by 9 bases, and 15 bases separated the two germline ends. CDR3 residues: CAISGGPRVSPLHF. In DNA, the CDR3 is TGTGCCATCAGCGGCGGGCCCCGAGTTTCACCCCTCCACTTT.

This clonotype was observed at least ten times. The CDR3 sequence: CASSQGTAQQETQYF. The CDR3 nucleotides read TGTGCCAGCAGCCAAGGGACAGCTCAGCAAGAGACCCAGTACTTC. This chain links TRBV5-8 with TRBJ2-5, with 7 bases lining up with TRBD1. CDR3 length: 15 amino acids. Unmatched junction bases numbered 8, after V lost 4 bases and J lost 2 bases. Germline CDR1 SGHTS, CDR2 YDEGEE.